Reported below is one T cell receptor beta chain. Its antigen remains unknown. The sample is drawn from a study of regulatory T cells in long-lasting Graves disease. Study conclusions and caveats: In persistent patients, shared public clonotypes (more than 2,500) outnumbered those in new patients (roughly 1,000).

Germline V gene lookup returns CDR1 MNHNS and CDR2 SASEGT. CDR3 length: 14 amino acids. Between the trimmed V and J ends, which lost 5 bases and 0 bases, there was a span of 10 bases. Time point noted: newly diagnosed GD, antithyroid drugs for less than 3 months. RNA isolated from PBMCs was used to make the TCR library. Arm-PCR with iRepertoire HTBI primers amplified the CDR3 regions for these TCR beta libraries. TCRdb called the multiplex PCR reads again in MiXCR, with one record for every CDR3 protein. The table lists 350,000 to 450,000 distinct CDR3 sequences, about 15% of them singletons. This same sample was also part of a study on T cells in Graves' hyperthyroidism and ophthalmopathy.

Here the sequenced sample was peripheral blood mononuclear cells (PBMCs), taken at new diagnosis, from a patient treated with antithyroid drugs. The origin of this receptor is a woman in her 30s with Graves disease. The chain carries TRBV6-1 and TRBJ1-1; D is unresolved. This CDR3 is CASSLIALNTEAFF. The CDR3 nucleotides read TGTGCCAGCAGTCTTATCGCCCTGAACACTGAAGCTTTCTTT.